These 5 T cell receptor beta chains were sequenced from one sample in a study of OX40 agonist ivuxolimab in advanced cancers. Here immunoSEQ multiplex PCR was the method, and the copy in TCRdb shows in-frame clones only, minus some. The sample records over 95,000 clones, around 90% being singletons. The sequencing here drew on CD4+ or CD8+ T cells sorted from blood, taken in a trial of the OX40 agonist ivuxolimab. These TCRs come from an adult with an advanced solid tumor such as melanoma, head and neck, liver or kidney cancer.

The chain uses TRBV7-9 and TRBJ2-5; D is perhaps TRBD1 (6 bases). The CDR3 is 16 amino acids. V was pared by 3 bases and J by 6 bases, with 20 bases between. Germline lookup yields CDR1 SEHNR and CDR2 FQNEAQ (reference sequence). CDR3 DNA: TGTGCCAGCAGCTTCGAACCCCAGGGGCAGGGAAAGACCCAGTACTTC. Protein product: CASSFEPQGQGKTQYF.

This chain joins TRBV27 and TRBJ2-1, with 10 nucleotides matching TRBD2. The CDR3 totals 14 residues. The V gene end was trimmed by 6 bases and the J gene end by 4 bases; junction bases not matched to a gene: 3. Germline V gene data show CDR1 as MNHEY and CDR2 as SMNVEV (reference sequence). The CDR3 reads CASSGLAVYNEQFF. In DNA form, the CDR3 reads TGTGCCAGCAGCGGACTAGCGGTTTACAATGAGCAGTTCTTC.

The V gene is TRBV30, the J gene TRBJ1-3; the D gene is possibly TRBD1 (6 bases). The CDR3 has 14 amino acids. Germline CDR1 reads GTSNPN; CDR2 reads SVGIG (reference sequence). The germline V and J ends were trimmed by 5 bases and 0 bases, with 11 bases remaining between them. The CDR3 DNA sequence: TGTGCCTGGGGGGGACAAAGCTCTGGAAACACCATATATTTT. It specifies CAWGGQSSGNTIYF.

The rearrangement joins TRBV30 to TRBJ2-1; 8 positions agree with TRBD2. The length of the CDR3 is 14 residues. The V gene end was trimmed by 8 bases and the J gene end by 1 base; junction bases not matched to a gene: 7. Germline V CDR1 and CDR2: GTSNPN, SVGIG (reference sequence). DNA of the CDR3: TGTGCCCGTCGGGGGGGCTTATCCTACAATGAGCAGTTCTTC. It is translated as CARRGGLSYNEQFF.

This sequence joins TRBV6-5 and TRBJ1-2, with D unclear. The CDR3 is 14 amino acids. V was clipped by 7 bases and J by 4 bases, with 16 bases between them. Per the germline V gene, CDR1 is MNHEY and CDR2 is SVGAGI. In DNA, the CDR3 is TGTGCCAGCACCCCCTCGGTGACATTCTATGGCTACACCTTC. Translating it yields CASTPSVTFYGYTF.